This T cell receptor (beta chain) was sequenced for a study of cytomegalovirus exposure and HLA in healthy donors. PCR amplification relied on 60 Vbeta primers (plus 13 Jbeta primers). Authors' analysis steps: An analysis that came later counted approximately 76 million unique TCR beta chains, approximately 9.9 million shared. Profiled with immunoSEQ multiplex PCR; TCRdb holds only in-frame clones, not every one. V and J calls plus clone size are reproduced from that table; the DNA served to infer D and trimming. The sample includes 63,000 or so clones, approximately 76% of them seen just once. CDR3 length: 15 residues. V was trimmed by 0 bases and J by 2 bases, leaving 11 bases between them. The germline gives CDR1 SGHAT, CDR2 FQNNGV. This clone has a handful of counts. The antigen remains undetermined. Study-wide results and caveats: Indistinguishable V segments, including TRBV6-2 and TRBV6-3, were excluded. In a later analysis, TCR beta V- and J-gene trimming showed a link to a missense DCLRE1C variant. CMV serostatus was the only immune exposure information that was available.

The clonotype originates from a man between 50 and 59 years old in good health and CMV-seronegative. The sequencing sample was made of PBMCs. The chain combines TRBV11-2 with TRBJ2-7; perhaps TRBD1 as D (6 bases). The CDR3 loop reads CASSLESGVPYEQYF. CDR3 coding DNA: TGTGCCAGCAGCTTAGAATCAGGGGTCCCCTACGAGCAGTACTTC.